What follows describes a single T cell receptor beta chain. This sample is drawn from a study of blood T cell repertoires in COVID-19. Study summary: Specimens from acute and convalescent COVID-19 originated in the United States, Italy and Spain. The cDNA or gDNA used as material had been derived from T cells, B-cell-depleted T cells, or PBMCs.

The CDR3 is 13 amino acids. Germline CDR1 and CDR2: SNHLY and FYNNEI. The junction had 10 bases not matched to a gene; V was cut back by 6 bases and J by 10 bases. Study processing details: Estimated nucleated cell counts came from reference gene primer amplification. Here immunoSEQ multiplex PCR was the method, and the copy in TCRdb shows in-frame clones only, minus some. V, J and clone size derive from that table, while D and trimming were established from the DNA sequence. The profile shows around 130,000 clones, approximately 80% of them singletons. Sequences were obtained from peripheral blood. The chain joins TRBV2 to TRBJ1-1; 8 bases map to TRBD1. This clonotype originated in a man aged 65 to 85 with acute or convalescent COVID-19. The CDR3 DNA is TGTGCCAGCAGCGGGCTCAGGGGGCGGGGAGCTTTCTTT. Translation: CASSGLRGRGAFF.